Many counts were recorded for the clone carrying this TCR beta chain. The sample comes from a study of T cells after yellow fever vaccination. V was cut by 5 bases and J by 0 bases, with 11 bases left in between. The germline V gene has CDR1 MRHNA and CDR2 SNTAGT. The CDR3 spans 15 residues. TCRdb re-called the 5' RACE reads through MiXCR, storing one row per CDR3 protein. The table has 450,000 to 550,000 distinct CDR3 sequences, less than 25% seen once; the top ten hold about a sixth. The V and J genes are TRBV6-4 and TRBJ2-1, with D unclear. This specimen was PBMCs, taken more than 20 days after the first yellow fever vaccination. This clonotype was obtained from a man younger than 35 who received the YFV17D yellow fever vaccine. CDR3: CASSYYFSSYNEQFF. The CDR3 coding sequence is TGTGCCAGCAGTTACTACTTTAGCTCCTACAATGAGCAGTTCTTC.